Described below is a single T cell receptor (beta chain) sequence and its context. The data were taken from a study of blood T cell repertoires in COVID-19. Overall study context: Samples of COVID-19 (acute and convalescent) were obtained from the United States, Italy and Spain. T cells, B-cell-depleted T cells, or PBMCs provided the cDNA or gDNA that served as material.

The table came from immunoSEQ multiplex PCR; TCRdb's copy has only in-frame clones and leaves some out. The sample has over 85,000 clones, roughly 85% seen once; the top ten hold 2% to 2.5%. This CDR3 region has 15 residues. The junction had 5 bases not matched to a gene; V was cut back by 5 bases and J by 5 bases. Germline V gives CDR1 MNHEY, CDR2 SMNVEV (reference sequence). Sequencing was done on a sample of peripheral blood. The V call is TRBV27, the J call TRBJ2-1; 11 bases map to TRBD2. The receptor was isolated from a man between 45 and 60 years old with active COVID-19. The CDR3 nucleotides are TGTGCCAGCAGTCGCGGGACTAGCGGACACAATGAGCAGTTCTTC. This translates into CASSRGTSGHNEQFF.